This T cell receptor beta chain was sequenced for a study of T cell changes during pregnancy in multiple sclerosis. Trimming removed 10 bases at V and 8 bases at J, with 21 bases between. This CDR3 is 14 amino acids long. Germline CDR1 is MNHNS and CDR2 is SASEGT. Profiling relied on immunoSEQ multiplex PCR, and the TCRdb table lists in-frame clones only, not all of them. In the table there are tens of thousands of clones, 92% of which are singletons. The sample consisted of CD8+ T cells from peripheral blood mononuclear cells, taken before pregnancy. The sequence was collected from a female donor with multiple sclerosis, enrolled in a pregnancy study. The chain employs TRBV6-1 and TRBJ2-1; possibly TRBD2 for D (5 bases). The CDR3 spells CAMRGGPSGHEQFF. The CDR3 DNA sequence: TGTGCCATGCGCGGAGGCCCAAGTGGGCATGAGCAGTTCTTC.